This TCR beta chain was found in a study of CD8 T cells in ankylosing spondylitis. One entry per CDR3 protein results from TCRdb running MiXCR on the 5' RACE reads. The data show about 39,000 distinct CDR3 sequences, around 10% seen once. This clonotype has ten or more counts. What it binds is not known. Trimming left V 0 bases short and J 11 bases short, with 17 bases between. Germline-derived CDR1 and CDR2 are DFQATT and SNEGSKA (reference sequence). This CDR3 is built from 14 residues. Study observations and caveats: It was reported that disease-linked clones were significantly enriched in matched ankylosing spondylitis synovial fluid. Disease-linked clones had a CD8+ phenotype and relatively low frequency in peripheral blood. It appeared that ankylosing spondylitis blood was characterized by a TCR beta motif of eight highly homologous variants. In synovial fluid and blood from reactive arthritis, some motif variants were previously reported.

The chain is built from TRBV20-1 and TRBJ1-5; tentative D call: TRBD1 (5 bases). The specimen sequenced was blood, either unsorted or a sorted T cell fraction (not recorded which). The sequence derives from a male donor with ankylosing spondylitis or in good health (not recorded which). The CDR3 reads CSARDLGGGLAQHF. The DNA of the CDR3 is TGCAGTGCTAGAGATTTGGGGGGGGGGTTAGCCCAGCATTTT.